These T cell receptor beta chains were read from a single sample in a study of ipilimumab plus nivolumab after autologous stem cell transplantation. Measured with immunoSEQ multiplex PCR; TCRdb has only the in-frame clones, and not every one. The table has 10,000 to 15,000 clones, almost 70% seen once; the top ten hold over 25%. Material: PBMCs, obtained in a trial of ipilimumab plus nivolumab as post-transplant consolidation. These receptors were obtained from a male donor with diffuse large B-cell lymphoma. Each CDR3 is given with its conserved first and last residue. The D gene is left open where the match is weak. Clone size, where shown, is once, few, many, or a class for clones that have expanded.

D	V	size	J	DNA	CDR3
-	TRBV18	few	TRBJ1-1	TGTGCCAGCTCCAGGGAGTCCCAATACACTGAAGCTTTCTTT	CASSRESQYTEAFF
-	TRBV27	-	TRBJ1-6	TGTGCCAGCAGACACACAGGGAATTGGGTTAATTCACCCCTCCACTTT	CASRHTGNWVNSPLHF
TRBD1	TRBV19	-	TRBJ2-7	TGTGCCAGTAGTATCCCCAGGGGGCAAAGCTACGAGCAGTACTTC	CASSIPRGQSYEQYF
TRBD1	TRBV2	-	TRBJ2-2	TGTGCCAGCAGTGTTCCACAGGGGTATAACACCGGGGAGCTGTTTTTT	CASSVPQGYNTGELFF
-	TRBV7-8	medium-sized	TRBJ2-7	TGTGCCAGCAGCTTATTTGTGACAGTGACCACCTACGAGCAGTACTTC	CASSLFVTVTTYEQYF
TRBD1	TRBV9	-	TRBJ2-2	TGTGCCAGCAGCGTTGACAGGGGCCCAGGGGAGCTGTTTTTT	CASSVDRGPGELFF
TRBD2	TRBV7-9	-	TRBJ2-7	TGTGCCAGCAGCGCCGCTAGCGGGAGGGCCTACGAGCAGTACTTC	CASSAASGRAYEQYF
TRBD1	TRBV11-2	-	TRBJ1-4	TGTGCCAGCAGCTTCAATCCCAGGGGGCGCGTTGAAAAACTGTTTTTT	CASSFNPRGRVEKLFF
-	TRBV5-1	-	TRBJ1-4	TGCGCCAGCAGCTTGAAATCCCTTAATGAAAAACTGTTTTTT	CASSLKSLNEKLFF
-	TRBV6-5	-	TRBJ2-7	TGTGCCAGCGGTGACTACGAGCAGTACTTC	CASGDYEQYF
-	TRBV9	-	TRBJ1-1	TGTCCCAGCCGCGTAGGGGGAAACGGGGGGAACACTGAAGCTTTCTTT	CPSRVGGNGGNTEAFF
TRBD2	TRBV11-2	many	TRBJ2-1	TGTGCCAGCAGCTACGGGACTAGCGGTTCCTGGAGGAATGAGCAGTTCTTC	CASSYGTSGSWRNEQFF
-	TRBV7-9	-	TRBJ1-1	TGTGCCAGCCATGACACTGAAGCTTTCTTT	CASHDTEAFF
TRBD2	TRBV7-9	few	TRBJ2-5	TGTGCCAGCAGCCCCTCCCGGACTAGCGGGCGACAAGAGACCCAGTACTTC	CASSPSRTSGRQETQYF
-	TRBV29-1	-	TRBJ2-1	TGCAGCGTGGCTGAGTCCGGATTCAATGAGCAGTTCTTC	CSVAESGFNEQFF
TRBD1	TRBV11-2	-	TRBJ1-3	TGTGCCAGCAGCTATCCTCCGGGGACAGGAGGAAACACCATATATTTT	CASSYPPGTGGNTIYF
-	TRBV4-2	medium-sized	TRBJ2-3	TGTGCCAGCAGCCAAGAGTTCCGGGAGAGGGGCACAGATACGCAGTATTTT	CASSQEFRERGTDTQYF
-	TRBV5-4	-	TRBJ2-3	TGTGCCAGCAGCTTTCAAGGAGGCCCAGATACGCAGTATTTT	CASSFQGGPDTQYF
-	TRBV12-5	-	TRBJ2-7	TGTGCTAGTGGTTTGGTACTAGGCACGTCGGTATACGAGCAGTACTTC	CASGLVLGTSVYEQYF
TRBD1	TRBV10-3	once	TRBJ2-3	TGTGCCATCAATAAGGACAGGGGGAGGACAGATACGCAGTATTTT	CAINKDRGRTDTQYF
-	TRBV7-9	few	TRBJ1-2	TGTGCCAGCAGCTTCGTGGACATCTATGGCTACACCTTC	CASSFVDIYGYTF
TRBD2	TRBV27	-	TRBJ2-7	TGTGCCAGCAGTTTAACTTTAGCGGGAGTTAGGAACGAGCAGTACTTC	CASSLTLAGVRNEQYF
TRBD2	TRBV7-6	-	TRBJ2-2	TGTGCCAGCAGCTTATTTGGGTCTAGCGGGGGGGTCCCCCCCGGGGAGCTGTTTTTT	CASSLFGSSGGVPPGELFF
TRBD1	TRBV19	-	TRBJ1-1	TGTGCCAGTAGTACCCCTAGACAGGGGAAACCTGAAGCTTTCTTT	CASSTPRQGKPEAFF
-	TRBV11-2	-	TRBJ2-1	TGTGCCAGCAGCTCTATAGGGCTTTTGGAGCAGTTCTTC	CASSSIGLLEQFF
-	TRBV9	few	TRBJ1-2	TGTGCCAGCAGCGTAGAAGGGCTAGGCTACACCTTC	CASSVEGLGYTF
-	TRBV6-5	-	TRBJ1-1	TGTGCCAGCAAGGGACAGAACACTGAAGCTTTCTTT	CASKGQNTEAFF
-	TRBV29-1	few	TRBJ1-3	TGCAGCGCCCTCACTGGAAACACCATATATTTT	CSALTGNTIYF
-	TRBV7-6	-	TRBJ1-3	TGTGCCAGCAAGCGCGGCGGTCCTGGAAACACCATATATTTT	CASKRGGPGNTIYF
TRBD2	TRBV27	-	TRBJ2-1	TGTGCCAGCAGCCCCCCGGGAGCGGGGGGCAATGAGCAGTTCTTC	CASSPPGAGGNEQFF
-	TRBV19	-	TRBJ1-5	TGTGCCAGTAGTAATCGAGGAAATCAGCCCCAGCATTTT	CASSNRGNQPQHF
TRBD1	TRBV6-6	-	TRBJ2-2	TGTGCCAGCAGTAGGGGGCTGGACCACCCCGGGGAGCTGTTTTTT	CASSRGLDHPGELFF
-	TRBV4-3	-	TRBJ1-2	TGCGCCAGCAGCGCACAGGGCGTAGGCTACACCTTC	CASSAQGVGYTF
-	TRBV5-5	-	TRBJ2-5	TGTGCCAGCAGCTTGTGGGAGACCCAGTACTTC	CASSLWETQYF
TRBD1	TRBV30	few	TRBJ1-5	TGTGCCTGGAGTGTACGTAGGGGGCTTCAGCCCCAGCATTTT	CAWSVRRGLQPQHF
TRBD1	TRBV19	-	TRBJ2-3	TGTGCCAGTAGTATCTGGACAGGGTCCGCAGATACGCAGTATTTT	CASSIWTGSADTQYF
-	TRBV9	-	TRBJ2-3	TGTGCCAGCAGCGTAGCGGTGGGAGCCGTAGATACGCAGTATTTT	CASSVAVGAVDTQYF
-	TRBV7-6	-	TRBJ1-1	TGTGCCAGCAGCTTAGATCGGCAGGGTAGCAACACTGAAGCTTTCTTT	CASSLDRQGSNTEAFF
-	TRBV5-4	-	TRBJ2-1	TGTGCCATCATTGTCTCCTACAATGAGCAGTTCTTC	CAIIVSYNEQFF
-	TRBV7-2	-	TRBJ2-1	TGTGCCAGCAGCCAATACAATGGTGCTCCCCAGTTCTTC	CASSQYNGAPQFF
TRBD1	TRBV9	-	TRBJ1-2	TGTGCCAGCAGCGTGCTACATGTAGGGACAGGGTATTATGGCTACACCTTC	CASSVLHVGTGYYGYTF
-	TRBV9	-	TRBJ1-1	TGTGCCAGCAGCGTAGCCTCCGCGGGGGTTACTGAAGCTTTCTTT	CASSVASAGVTEAFF
-	TRBV2	-	TRBJ1-1	TGTGCCAGCAGGGCAGCAAACGGCCCTGAAGCTTTCTTT	CASRAANGPEAFF
TRBD1	TRBV7-9	-	TRBJ2-7	TGTGCCAGCAGCCGGGACAGCTCCTACGAGCAGTACTTC	CASSRDSSYEQYF
-	TRBV2	many	TRBJ1-3	TGTGCCAGCAGTGAGGCGGCGGACTCTGGAAACACCATATATTTT	CASSEAADSGNTIYF
-	TRBV25-1	-	TRBJ1-5	TGTGCCAGCTCCAGGGAGGTCAATCAGCCCCAGCATTTT	CASSREVNQPQHF
-	TRBV19	-	TRBJ1-5	TGTGCCAGTAGTGGGTCGGGGCAGGGCCAACAGCCCCAGCATTTT	CASSGSGQGQQPQHF
TRBD1	TRBV18	-	TRBJ1-5	TGTGCCAGCTCACTAGGACAGGGGATTCAGCCCCAGCATTTT	CASSLGQGIQPQHF
TRBD1	TRBV5-1	-	TRBJ2-1	TGCGCCAGCAGCTTTGGGACAGGAGGCTACAATGAGCAGTTCTTC	CASSFGTGGYNEQFF
TRBD1	TRBV30	-	TRBJ1-2	TGTGCCTGGAGTCCAGGACAGGGGGCGCGCGGCTACACCTTC	CAWSPGQGARGYTF
TRBD1	TRBV29-1	-	TRBJ2-2	TGCAGCGTGGACAGGGGGTACACCGGGGAGCTGTTTTTT	CSVDRGYTGELFF
-	TRBV29-1	-	TRBJ2-2	TGCAGCGCAAAACAGGGTAACACCGGGGAGCTGTTTTTT	CSAKQGNTGELFF
-	TRBV30	-	TRBJ2-7	TGTGCCTGGAGTGCACACATAGGCGAACAGTACTTC	CAWSAHIGEQYF
-	TRBV5-6	-	TRBJ2-7	TGTGCCAGCAGCTTTGACAGTCCCCACGAGCAGTACTTC	CASSFDSPHEQYF
TRBD1	TRBV4-3	-	TRBJ2-2	TGCGCCAGCAGCCAAGACAGGGGGTCGGACGGGGAGCTGTTTTTT	CASSQDRGSDGELFF
TRBD1	TRBV7-6	-	TRBJ1-2	TGTGCCAGCAGCAACACCGTGACAGGGCTGGATGGCTACACCTTC	CASSNTVTGLDGYTF